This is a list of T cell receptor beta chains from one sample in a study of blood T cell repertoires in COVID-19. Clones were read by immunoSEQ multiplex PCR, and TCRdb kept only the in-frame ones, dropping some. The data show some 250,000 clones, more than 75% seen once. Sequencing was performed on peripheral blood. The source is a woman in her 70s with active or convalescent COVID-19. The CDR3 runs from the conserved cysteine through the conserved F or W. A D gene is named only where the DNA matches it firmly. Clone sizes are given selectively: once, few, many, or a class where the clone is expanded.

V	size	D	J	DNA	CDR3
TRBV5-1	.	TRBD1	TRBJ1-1	TGCGCCAGCAGCCGGGACAGTTACACTGAAGCTTTCTTT	CASSRDSYTEAFF
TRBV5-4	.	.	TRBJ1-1	TGTGCCAGCAGTAGTCCGAACACTGAAGCTTTCTTT	CASSSPNTEAFF
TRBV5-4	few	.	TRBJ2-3	TGTGCCAGCAGCTTGGGGGGACTCCCCACAGATACGCAGTATTTT	CASSLGGLPTDTQYF
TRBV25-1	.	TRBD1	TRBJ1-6	TGTGCCAGCAGCGGACAGGGGGCTCAGTTAGGTTCACCCCTCCACTTT	CASSGQGAQLGSPLHF
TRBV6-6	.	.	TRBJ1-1	TGTGCCAGCAGCAACAGGGTGGACACTGAAGCTTTCTTT	CASSNRVDTEAFF
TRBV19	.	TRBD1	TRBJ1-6	TGTGCCAGTAGTATCGGACAGGGCGGATCACCCCTCCACTTT	CASSIGQGGSPLHF
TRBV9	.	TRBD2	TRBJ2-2	TGTGCCAGCAGCGCGGGGGGGATCGACACCGGGGAGCTGTTTTTT	CASSAGGIDTGELFF
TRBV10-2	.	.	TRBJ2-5	TGCGCCAGCAGTGAGAGCGCGACCCAGTACTTC	CASSESATQYF
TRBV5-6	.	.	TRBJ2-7	TGTGCCAGCAGCTTGGCCGGAACAGGGCGTTACGAGCAGTACTTC	CASSLAGTGRYEQYF
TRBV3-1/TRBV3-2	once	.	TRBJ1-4	TGTGCCAGCAGTCAGCTGACAGGCCGTAATGAAAAACTGTTTTTT	CASSQLTGRNEKLFF
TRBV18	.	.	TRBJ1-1	TGTGCCAGCTCACCAATGGAGATGGGGAGCATAGCTGAAGCTTTCTTT	CASSPMEMGSIAEAFF
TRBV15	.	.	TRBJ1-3	TGTGCCACCAGCAGAGATCACGGGGGGCTCTCTGGAAACACCATATATTTT	CATSRDHGGLSGNTIYF
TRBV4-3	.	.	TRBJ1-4	TGCGCCAGCAGCCAAGTCCTGACGAGAGGAAAACTGTTTTTT	CASSQVLTRGKLFF
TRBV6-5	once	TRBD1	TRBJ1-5	TGTGCCAGCAGACGAGGACAGGGGGCTAATCAGCCCCAGCATTTT	CASRRGQGANQPQHF
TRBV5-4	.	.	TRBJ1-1	TGTGCCAGCAGCGCCCCAGGATTGAACACTGAAGCTTTCTTT	CASSAPGLNTEAFF
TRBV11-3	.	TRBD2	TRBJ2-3	TGTGCCAGCAGCTTAGACAGGACTAGCGGGCGCACAGATACGCAGTATTTT	CASSLDRTSGRTDTQYF
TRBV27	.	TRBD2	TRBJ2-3	TGTGCCAGCAGTTTAGAGCGGGGGCGGATAGATACGCAGTATTTT	CASSLERGRIDTQYF
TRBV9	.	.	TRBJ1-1	TGTGCCAGCAGCGTAGAGGCGTCCACTCCCATGGAGTTT	CASSVEASTPMEF
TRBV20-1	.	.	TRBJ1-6	TGCAGTGCTAGTAGCCGGAGGGAGACACCCCTCCACTTT	CSASSRRETPLHF
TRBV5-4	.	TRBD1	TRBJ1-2	TGTGCCTTCTCTGAGACAGGGGACTATGGCTACACCTTC	CAFSETGDYGYTF
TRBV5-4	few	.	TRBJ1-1	TGTGCCAGCAGCAGGCGGATAAACACTGAAGCTTTCTTT	CASSRRINTEAFF
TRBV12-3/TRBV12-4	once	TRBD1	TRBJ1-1	TGTGCCAGCAGTTCCGGGACAGGGGGGGTCGCTTTCTTT	CASSSGTGGVAFF
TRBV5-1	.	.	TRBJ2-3	TGCGCCAGCAGCCTGGACACCACAGATACGCAGTATTTT	CASSLDTTDTQYF
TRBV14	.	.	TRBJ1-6	TGTGCCAGCAGCCCCCGCGGTTTCTTTAATTCACCCCTCCACTTT	CASSPRGFFNSPLHF
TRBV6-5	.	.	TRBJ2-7	TGTGCCAGCAGTTACGACAGGACCTCCTACGAGCAGTACTTC	CASSYDRTSYEQYF
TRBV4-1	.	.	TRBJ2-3	TGCGCCAGCAGCCAAGGAGGGATCGCAGATACGCAGTATTTT	CASSQGGIADTQYF
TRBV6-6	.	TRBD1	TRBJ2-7	TGTGCCAGCAGTGTTCCCGGGACAGGGAGACACGAGCAGTACTTC	CASSVPGTGRHEQYF
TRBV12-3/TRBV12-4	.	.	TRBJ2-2	TGTGCCAGCAGTTTCGACACCGGGGAGCTGTTTTTT	CASSFDTGELFF
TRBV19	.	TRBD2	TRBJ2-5	TGTGCCAGTAGTTCAGCGGGGGGGCGAGAGACCCAGTACTTC	CASSSAGGRETQYF
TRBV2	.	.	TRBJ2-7	TGTGCCAGCTCTAAAATAGAGGCCTCCGAGCAGTACTTC	CASSKIEASEQYF
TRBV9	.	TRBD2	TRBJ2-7	TGTGCCAGCAGCGTAGGGGTAGCGGGGGGCTACGAGCAGTACTTC	CASSVGVAGGYEQYF
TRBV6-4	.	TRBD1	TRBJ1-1	TGTGCCAGCAGTGACTCGGGGGACAGACTGAACACTGAAGCTTTCTTT	CASSDSGDRLNTEAFF
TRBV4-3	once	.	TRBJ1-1	TGCGCCAGCAGCGATAGAAGGAACACTGAAGCTTTCTTT	CASSDRRNTEAFF
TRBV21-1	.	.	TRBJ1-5	TGTGCCAGCAATGGACAGCTTAATCAGCCCCAGCATTTT	CASNGQLNQPQHF
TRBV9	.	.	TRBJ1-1	TGTGCCAGCAACCCGGGTACCATGAACACTGAAGCTTTCTTT	CASNPGTMNTEAFF
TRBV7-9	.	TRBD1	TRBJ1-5	TGTGCCAGCAGCTTAGAGCACAGGGGGCGATGGAATCAGCCCCAGCATTTT	CASSLEHRGRWNQPQHF